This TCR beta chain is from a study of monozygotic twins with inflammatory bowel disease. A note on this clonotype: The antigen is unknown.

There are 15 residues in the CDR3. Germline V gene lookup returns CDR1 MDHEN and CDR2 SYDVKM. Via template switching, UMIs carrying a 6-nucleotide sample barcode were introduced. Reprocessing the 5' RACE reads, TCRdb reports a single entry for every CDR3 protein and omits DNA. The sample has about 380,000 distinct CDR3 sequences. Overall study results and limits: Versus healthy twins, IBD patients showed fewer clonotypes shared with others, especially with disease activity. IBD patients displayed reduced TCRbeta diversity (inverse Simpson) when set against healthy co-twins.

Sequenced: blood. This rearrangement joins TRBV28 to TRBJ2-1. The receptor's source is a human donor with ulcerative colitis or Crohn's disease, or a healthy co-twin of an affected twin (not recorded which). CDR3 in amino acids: CASSLWGFMRNEQFF.